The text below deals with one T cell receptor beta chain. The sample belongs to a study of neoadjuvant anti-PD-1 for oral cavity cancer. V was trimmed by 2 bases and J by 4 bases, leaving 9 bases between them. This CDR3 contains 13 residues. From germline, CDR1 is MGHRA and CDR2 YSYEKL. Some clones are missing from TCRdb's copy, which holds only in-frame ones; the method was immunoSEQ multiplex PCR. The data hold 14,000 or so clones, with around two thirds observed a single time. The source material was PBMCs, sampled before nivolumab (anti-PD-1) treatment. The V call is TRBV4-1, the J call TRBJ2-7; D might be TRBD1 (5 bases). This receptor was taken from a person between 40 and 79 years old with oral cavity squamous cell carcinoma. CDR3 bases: TGCGCCAGCAGCCAAAGACAGAGTTACGAGCAGTACTTC. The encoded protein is CASSQRQSYEQYF.